This T cell receptor (beta chain) was identified during a study of CD8+CD57+ T cells in acquired aplastic anemia (dated by TCRdb to 2017 to 2018). About the investigation overall: DNA extracted from sorted CD4+ and CD8+ cells had a mean of roughly 3 ug, with a range of roughly 0.17 to 27.4 ug. For healthy donor samples, the average read count was about 10 million for CD4+ cells and approximately 12 million for CD8+ cells.

In the study, sorted CD4+ and CD8+ blood T cells from patients with severe aplastic anemia and from healthy subjects underwent deep sequencing of TCR repertoires. Ficoll-Paque density gradient centrifugation was used to isolate peripheral blood mononuclear cells. CD4+ and CD8+ T cells were sorted by FACS or magnetic beads before DNA extraction. The germline V and J ends show losses of 4 bases and 2 bases respectively, and no gene match explains 2 bases of the junction. Looking up the germline V gene (reference sequence) yields CDR1 LNHDA and CDR2 SQIVND. The CDR3 holds 15 amino acids from the cysteine to the phenylalanine. Just CDR3 DNA is preserved here, 45 bases in frame from base 1. Genomic DNA served as template for TCR beta VDJ combination and CDR3 sequence profiling. TCR repertoire sequencing was run on an Illumina HiSeq 2000. The paper's processing steps were these. Repertoires were assessed using TRBV/TRBJ rearrangement plots, CDR3 size and DJ length profiles, and Simpson's diversity index. The most abundant DNA sequence in the deep sequencing data was taken as the immunodominant clone. CDR3 amino acid sequences were checked for sharing across subjects and were also compared against the VDJdb database and published repertoires. Using fastp trimming at Q25 and MiXCR clonotype assembly, TCRdb reanalyzed the public sequencing data and kept in-frame beta chains. Every CDR3 protein is listed once, alongside the most common genes and DNA of its rows. TCRdb, rather than the study authors, made the V and J calls. Within this sample are 150,000 to 200,000 distinct CDR3 sequences, with about 48% of them counted one time only. The ten largest clones capture about 1.1% of the sample.

The research as a whole found: Roughly 30 CD8+ CDR3 sequences were shared between patients and controls but appeared highly expressed in patients and within their immunodominant clones. Between patients and healthy controls, no significant difference in CD8+ Simpson's diversity was found (P=0.060).

Comments on this clonotype: No cognate antigen has been identified for it. No base quality information exists; no much larger clone differs at one position.

The chain uses TRBV19 and TRBJ2-3; 11 bases in between match TRBD2. This receptor was taken from a human donor in good health. Material: sorted CD4+, CD8+, or CD8+CD57+ T cells (not recorded which) from PBMCs. The CDR3 region has the sequence CASSRGLADTDTQYF. The DNA sequence follows: TGTGCCAGTAGTAGGGGACTAGCGGACACAGATACGCAGTATTTT.